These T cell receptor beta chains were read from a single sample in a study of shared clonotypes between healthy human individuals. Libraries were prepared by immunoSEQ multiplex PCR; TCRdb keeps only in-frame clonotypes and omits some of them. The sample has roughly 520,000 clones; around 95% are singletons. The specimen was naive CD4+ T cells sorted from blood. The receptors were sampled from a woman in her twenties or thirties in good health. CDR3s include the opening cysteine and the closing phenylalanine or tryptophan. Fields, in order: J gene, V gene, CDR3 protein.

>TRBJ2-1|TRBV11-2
CASSLLRDGTMRGQFF
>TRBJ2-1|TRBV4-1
CASSQPTSASYNEQFF
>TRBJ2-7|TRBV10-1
CASSEGWGGDYEQYF
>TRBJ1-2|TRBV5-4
CASSSGDGYGYTF
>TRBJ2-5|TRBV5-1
CASRRSPGQKETQYF
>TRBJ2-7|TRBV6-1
CASRIGQDEQYF
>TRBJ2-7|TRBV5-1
CASSFGTLYYEQYF
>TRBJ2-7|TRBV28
CASSRSRGGPSYEQYF
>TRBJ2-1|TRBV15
CATSRDREREQFF
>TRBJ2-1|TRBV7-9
CASSAESGTPTYNEQFF
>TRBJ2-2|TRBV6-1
CASSEQGAFAGELFF
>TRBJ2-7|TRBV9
CASSALAGGTTYEQYF
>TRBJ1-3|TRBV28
CASRTSGHYSGNTIYF
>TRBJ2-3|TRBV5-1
CASSLVGPGERLTDTQYF
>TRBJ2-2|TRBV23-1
CASSQTRLNTGELFF
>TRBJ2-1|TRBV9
CASSSLRGKVYNEQFF
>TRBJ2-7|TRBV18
CASSPVAGELNEQYF
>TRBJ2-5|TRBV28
CASIRDRGTKTQYF
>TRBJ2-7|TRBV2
CASGVSYEQYF
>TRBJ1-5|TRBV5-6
CASSGTGGDSQPQHF
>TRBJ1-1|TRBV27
CASSFRRDRVNTEAFF
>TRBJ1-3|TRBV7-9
CASSGRGGNTIYF
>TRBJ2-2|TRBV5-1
CASSLAATGELFF
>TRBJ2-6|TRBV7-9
CASSLTGAGANVLTF
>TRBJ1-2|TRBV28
CASSLPQGPYGYTF
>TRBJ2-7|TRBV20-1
CSTSGSYEQYF
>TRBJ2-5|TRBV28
CASSSYERLASQETQYF
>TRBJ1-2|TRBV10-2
CASSEGGGRGYGYTF
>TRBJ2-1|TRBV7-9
CASSLSQGVEQFF
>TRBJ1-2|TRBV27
CASSSSPSQRIHNYGYTF
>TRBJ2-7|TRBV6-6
CASSYSMRVVTYEQYF
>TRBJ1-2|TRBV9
CASTKGTDYGYTF
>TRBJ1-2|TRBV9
CASSVGEGGGVNYGYTF
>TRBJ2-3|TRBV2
CASSPGTGITDTQYF
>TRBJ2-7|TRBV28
CASSLEDRANYEQYF
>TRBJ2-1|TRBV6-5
CASSSGLAGVHEQFF
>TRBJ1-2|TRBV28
CASSLGQGGGYTF
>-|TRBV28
CASSPIETGSLEQYF
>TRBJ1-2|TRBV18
CASSPATGDDYGYTF